The sequence of this T cell receptor beta chain was determined in a study of beta chain features in type 1 diabetes. Expressed TCRB transcripts were sequenced because the isolated RNA had all been reverse transcribed beforehand. Sequenced by immunoSEQ multiplex PCR; TCRdb stores in-frame clones only, minus some. The sample holds about 620,000 clones, roughly 16% seen once. Per the germline V gene, CDR1 is SGHTA and CDR2 is FQGNSA. The CDR3 is made up of 14 amino acids. V was trimmed by 2 bases and J by 2 bases, leaving 8 bases between them. The sequence was collected from a man between 18 and 29 years old in good health. The gene calls are TRBV7-2 and TRBJ2-3; weak D call: TRBD1 (6 bases). Sequencing input: naive CD4+ T cells from blood. DNA of the CDR3: TGTGCCAGCAGCTTACGACAGGCCACAGATACGCAGTATTTT. Residues: CASSLRQATDTQYF.